The present T cell receptor beta chain was sequenced within a study of blood T cell repertoires in COVID-19. For the study at large: Samples came from the United States, Italy and Spain, spanning acute and convalescent COVID-19.

Per the study methods: Nucleated cell number was recorded as an estimate derived from reference gene primer amplification. This table comes from immunoSEQ multiplex PCR, and its TCRdb copy is limited to in-frame clones, with some not included. The V and J calls and clone size are taken from that table; D and trimming were inferred from the DNA. The repertoire consists of more than 95,000 clones, with about 86% occurring once and the leading ten covering 3% to 3.5%. Germline CDR1 LGHNA, CDR2 YNFKEQ. The CDR3 has 14 amino acids. With 4 bases removed from V and 4 bases from J, the gap between germline ends came to 13 bases.

This receptor was obtained from a human donor in a cohort sampled during active COVID-19. The chain is built from TRBV4-2 and TRBJ2-5, with D perhaps matching TRBD1 (6 bases). Sequencing was performed on peripheral blood. The CDR3 spells CASSRGQSGETQYF. For the CDR3, the DNA is TGTGCCAGCAGCCGAGGACAGTCAGGAGAGACCCAGTACTTC.